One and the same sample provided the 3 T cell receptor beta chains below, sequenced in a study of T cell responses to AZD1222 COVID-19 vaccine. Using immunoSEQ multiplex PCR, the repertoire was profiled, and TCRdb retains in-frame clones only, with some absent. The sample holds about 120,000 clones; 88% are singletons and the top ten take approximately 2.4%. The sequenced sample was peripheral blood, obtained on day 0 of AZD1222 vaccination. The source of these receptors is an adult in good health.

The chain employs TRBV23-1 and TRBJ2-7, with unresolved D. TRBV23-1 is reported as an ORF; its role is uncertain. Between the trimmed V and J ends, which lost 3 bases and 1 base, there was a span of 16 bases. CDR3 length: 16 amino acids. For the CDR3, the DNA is TGCGCCAGCAGTCAGACGAACGGAGACCCGTCCTACGAGCAGTACTTC. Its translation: CASSQTNGDPSYEQYF.

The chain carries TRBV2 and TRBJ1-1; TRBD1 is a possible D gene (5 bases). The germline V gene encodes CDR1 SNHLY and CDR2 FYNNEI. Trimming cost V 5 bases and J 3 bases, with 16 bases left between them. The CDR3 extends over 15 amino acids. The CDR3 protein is CASSIGTGGYTEAFF. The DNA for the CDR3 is TGTGCCAGCAGTATAGGGACCGGGGGGTACACTGAAGCTTTCTTT.

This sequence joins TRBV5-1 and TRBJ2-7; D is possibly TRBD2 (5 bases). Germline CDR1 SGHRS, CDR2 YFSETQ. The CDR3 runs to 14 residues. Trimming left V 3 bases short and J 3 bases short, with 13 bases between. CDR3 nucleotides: TGCGCCAGCAGCTCGAGGGCCGGCGACTACGAGCAGTACTTC. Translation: CASSSRAGDYEQYF.